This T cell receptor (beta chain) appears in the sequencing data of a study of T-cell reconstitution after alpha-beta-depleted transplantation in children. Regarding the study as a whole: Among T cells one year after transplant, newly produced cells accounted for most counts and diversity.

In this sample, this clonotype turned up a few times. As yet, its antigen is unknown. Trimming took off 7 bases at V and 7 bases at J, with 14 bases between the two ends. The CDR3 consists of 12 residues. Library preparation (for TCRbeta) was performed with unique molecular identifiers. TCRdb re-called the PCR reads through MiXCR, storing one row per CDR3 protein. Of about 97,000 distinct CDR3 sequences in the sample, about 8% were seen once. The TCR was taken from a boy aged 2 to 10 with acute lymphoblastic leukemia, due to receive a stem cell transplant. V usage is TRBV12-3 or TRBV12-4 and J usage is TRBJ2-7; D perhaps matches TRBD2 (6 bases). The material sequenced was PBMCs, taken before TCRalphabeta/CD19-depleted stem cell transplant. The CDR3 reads CASTLGGWEQYF. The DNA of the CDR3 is TGTGCCAGCACCTTAGGAGGGTGGGAGCAGTACTTC.